This TCR beta chain was captured in a study of blood T cell repertoires in COVID-19. Measured with immunoSEQ multiplex PCR; TCRdb has only the in-frame clones, and not every one. The sample holds around 25,000 clones; approximately 83% are singletons and the top ten take roughly 23%. This CDR3 is built from 16 residues. CDR1 and CDR2 from the germline V gene are SGHTA and FQGNSA. With V trimmed by 2 bases and J by 4 bases, 10 bases remained unmatched. Sequencing was carried out using peripheral blood. The chain is built from TRBV7-2 and TRBJ2-7, with TRBD2 matching 8 bases. The clonotype comes from a man in his 70s with active COVID-19. This CDR3 reads CASSLSSAGGGYEQYF. The DNA for the CDR3 is TGTGCCAGCAGCTTAAGTTCCGCGGGAGGCGGTTACGAGCAGTACTTC.